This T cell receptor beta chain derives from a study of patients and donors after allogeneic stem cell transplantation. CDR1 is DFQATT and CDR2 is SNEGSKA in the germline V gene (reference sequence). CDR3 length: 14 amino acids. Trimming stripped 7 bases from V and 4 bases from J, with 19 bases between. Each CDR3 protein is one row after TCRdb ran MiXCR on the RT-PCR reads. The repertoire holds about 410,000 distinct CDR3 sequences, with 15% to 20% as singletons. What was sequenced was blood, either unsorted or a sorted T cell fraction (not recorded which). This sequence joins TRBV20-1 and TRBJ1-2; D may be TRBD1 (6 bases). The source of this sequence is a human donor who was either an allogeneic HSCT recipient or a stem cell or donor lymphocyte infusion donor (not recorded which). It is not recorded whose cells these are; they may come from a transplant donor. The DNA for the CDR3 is TGCAGTGGCCGGGACACTGAGGGGTCCTATGGCTACACCTTC. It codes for CSGRDTEGSYGYTF.